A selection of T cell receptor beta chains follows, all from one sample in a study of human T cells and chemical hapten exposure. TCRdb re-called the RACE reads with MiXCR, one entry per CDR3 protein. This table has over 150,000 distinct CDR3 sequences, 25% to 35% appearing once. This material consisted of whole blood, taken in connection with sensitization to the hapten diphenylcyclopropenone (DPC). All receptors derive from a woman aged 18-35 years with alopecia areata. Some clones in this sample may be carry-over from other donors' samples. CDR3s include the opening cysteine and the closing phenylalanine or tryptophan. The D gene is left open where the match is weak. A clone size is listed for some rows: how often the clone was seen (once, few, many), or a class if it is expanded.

CDR3: CASREQGRATEAFF
DNA: TGTGCCAGCAGGGAACAGGGGAGGGCAACTGAAGCTTTCTTT
size: few
D: TRBD1
V: TRBV6-6
J: TRBJ1-1

CDR3: CASSQEREGTDSTYEQYF
DNA: TGCGCCAGCAGCCAAGAAAGGGAGGGCACAGATTCGACCTACGAGCAGTACTTC
size: few
D: TRBD2
V: TRBV4-3
J: TRBJ2-7

CDR3: CASSLGQTSTGELFF
DNA: TGCGCCAGCAGCCTAGGACAGACCTCCACCGGGGAGCTGTTTTTT
size: .
D: .
V: TRBV5-1
J: TRBJ2-2

CDR3: CASWPGTGVFGELFF
DNA: TGTGCCAGCTGGCCCGGGACAGGGGTCTTTGGGGAGCTGTTTTTT
size: .
D: TRBD1
V: TRBV12-3/TRBV12-4
J: TRBJ2-2

CDR3: CSTTGVTGELFF
DNA: TGCAGCACCACAGGGGTCACCGGGGAGCTGTTTTTT
size: many
D: TRBD1
V: TRBV29-1
J: TRBJ2-2

CDR3: CASSSIAGPYNEQFF
DNA: TGTGCCAGCAGCTCCATAGCGGGGCCATACAATGAGCAGTTCTTC
size: few
D: TRBD2
V: TRBV11-2
J: TRBJ2-1

CDR3: CASSPLLGTATNEQFF
DNA: TGTGCCAGCAGCCCACTTCTCGGGACGGCAACTAATGAGCAGTTCTTC
size: .
D: .
V: TRBV3-1
J: TRBJ2-1

CDR3: CASSESSPLSGNTIYF
DNA: TGTGCCAGCAGCGAAAGCTCCCCTCTATCTGGAAACACCATATATTTT
size: few
D: .
V: TRBV9
J: TRBJ1-3

CDR3: CASSLTRDQPQHF
DNA: TGTGCCAGCAGTTTAACCAGGGACCAGCCCCAGCATTTT
size: .
D: .
V: TRBV12-3/TRBV12-4
J: TRBJ1-5

CDR3: CASSREGTGVEQYF
DNA: TGCGCCAGCAGCCGGGAAGGGACAGGGGTCGAGCAGTACTTC
size: .
D: TRBD1
V: TRBV5-1
J: TRBJ2-7

CDR3: CASSPSQGGTYEQYF
DNA: TGTGCCAGCAGCCCCTCACAGGGGGGAACCTACGAGCAGTACTTC
size: few
D: TRBD1
V: TRBV7-2
J: TRBJ2-7

CDR3: CASSSSGGAYDGYTF
DNA: TGTGCCAGCAGCTCGTCAGGGGGCGCCTATGATGGCTACACCTTC
size: few
D: TRBD1
V: TRBV7-3
J: TRBJ1-2

CDR3: CASSHTAGDQPQHF
DNA: TGCGCCAGCAGCCACACCGCCGGGGATCAGCCCCAGCATTTT
size: .
D: .
V: TRBV4-3
J: TRBJ1-5

CDR3: CASSPPGLAGALQETQYF
DNA: TGTGCCAGCTCACCACCGGGGCTAGCGGGGGCCCTCCAAGAGACCCAGTACTTC
size: .
D: TRBD2
V: TRBV18
J: TRBJ2-5

CDR3: CASSMTYNEQFF
DNA: TGTGCCAGCAGCATGACGTACAATGAGCAGTTCTTC
size: few
D: .
V: TRBV5-4
J: TRBJ2-1

CDR3: CASSSGGLANGADTQYF
DNA: TGTGCCAGCTCAAGCGGGGGGCTGGCCAACGGTGCAGATACGCAGTATTTT
size: few
D: TRBD2
V: TRBV7-8
J: TRBJ2-3

CDR3: CAVWRSTDTQYF
DNA: TGTGCCGTGTGGCGGAGCACAGATACGCAGTATTTT
size: few
D: .
V: TRBV27
J: TRBJ2-3

CDR3: CATSLDGNQPQHF
DNA: TGTGCCACCAGCCTTGACGGCAATCAGCCCCAGCATTTT
size: .
D: .
V: TRBV24-1
J: TRBJ1-5

CDR3: CSVTTGTGHNSPLHF
DNA: TGCAGCGTTACCACCGGGACAGGGCATAATTCACCCCTCCACTTT
size: few
D: TRBD1
V: TRBV29-1
J: TRBJ1-6

CDR3: CASSEIGTGGSSSGYTF
DNA: TGTGCCAGCAGTGAAATCGGGACAGGGGGTTCCTCTAGTGGCTACACCTTC
size: .
D: TRBD1
V: TRBV25-1
J: TRBJ1-2

CDR3: CASRPTGGRSTEAFF
DNA: TGTGCCAGCAGACCGACAGGGGGCCGGAGCACTGAAGCTTTCTTT
size: .
D: TRBD1
V: TRBV6-6
J: TRBJ1-1

CDR3: CASSLVGGVGEQYF
DNA: TGTGCCAGCAGCTTAGTGGGCGGAGTAGGCGAGCAGTACTTC
size: .
D: .
V: TRBV7-3
J: TRBJ2-7

CDR3: CASSIRSGGGQETQYF
DNA: TGTGCCAGCAGCATCCGTAGCGGGGGAGGGCAAGAGACCCAGTACTTC
size: .
D: TRBD2
V: TRBV9
J: TRBJ2-5

CDR3: CASSQDPARWDAFF
DNA: TGCGCCAGCAGCCAAGATCCCGCGAGGTGGGACGCTTTCTTT
size: few
D: .
V: TRBV4-1
J: TRBJ1-1

CDR3: CASHRGSPTNTQYF
DNA: TGTGCCAGCCACCGGGGCAGTCCCACGAATACGCAGTATTTT
size: many
D: .
V: TRBV7-9
J: TRBJ2-3

CDR3: CTPRGLAGGRGDTQYF
DNA: TGCACCCCCCGTGGACTAGCGGGGGGCCGTGGAGATACGCAGTATTTT
size: .
D: TRBD2
V: TRBV20-1
J: TRBJ2-3

CDR3: CASSFTVNNSPLHF
DNA: TGTGCCAGCAGTTTCACCGTAAACAATTCACCCCTCCACTTT
size: .
D: .
V: TRBV6-2/TRBV6-3
J: TRBJ1-6

CDR3: CSPLWAGQYNEQFF
DNA: TGCAGCCCCCTGTGGGCGGGCCAATACAATGAGCAGTTCTTC
size: .
D: .
V: TRBV20-1
J: TRBJ2-1

CDR3: CASSRQTTNEKLFF
DNA: TGTGCCAGCAGCAGACAGACAACTAATGAAAAACTGTTTTTT
size: .
D: .
V: TRBV27
J: TRBJ1-4

CDR3: CASSLWKGVYEQYF
DNA: TGTGCCAGCAGTTTATGGAAGGGTGTCTACGAGCAGTACTTC
size: .
D: .
V: TRBV28
J: TRBJ2-7

CDR3: CASSRDRGYNEQFF
DNA: TGCGCCAGCAGCAGGGACAGGGGCTACAATGAGCAGTTCTTC
size: .
D: TRBD1
V: TRBV5-1
J: TRBJ2-1

CDR3: CASSVSPMNTEAFF
DNA: TGTGCCAGCAGTGTGAGTCCCATGAACACTGAAGCTTTCTTT
size: many
D: .
V: TRBV2
J: TRBJ1-1

CDR3: CASSQVGSITDTQYF
DNA: TGTGCCAGCAGCCAAGTCGGGTCTATCACAGATACGCAGTATTTT
size: few
D: .
V: TRBV7-3
J: TRBJ2-3

CDR3: CSAGGAVGYGYTF
DNA: TGCAGTGCGGGAGGGGCGGTTGGCTATGGCTACACCTTC
size: many
D: .
V: TRBV20-1
J: TRBJ1-2

CDR3: CASSLVGRDTGELFF
DNA: TGTGCCAGCAGCTTGGTGGGGAGGGACACCGGGGAGCTGTTTTTT
size: .
D: TRBD2
V: TRBV5-6
J: TRBJ2-2

CDR3: CASSTHTGAYGYTF
DNA: TGTGCCAGCAGTACTCACACCGGGGCCTATGGCTACACCTTC
size: many
D: .
V: TRBV6-5
J: TRBJ1-2

CDR3: CASSVDRLSNSPLHF
DNA: TGTGCCAGCAGCGTAGACCGGCTTAGTAATTCACCCCTCCACTTT
size: many
D: .
V: TRBV9
J: TRBJ1-6